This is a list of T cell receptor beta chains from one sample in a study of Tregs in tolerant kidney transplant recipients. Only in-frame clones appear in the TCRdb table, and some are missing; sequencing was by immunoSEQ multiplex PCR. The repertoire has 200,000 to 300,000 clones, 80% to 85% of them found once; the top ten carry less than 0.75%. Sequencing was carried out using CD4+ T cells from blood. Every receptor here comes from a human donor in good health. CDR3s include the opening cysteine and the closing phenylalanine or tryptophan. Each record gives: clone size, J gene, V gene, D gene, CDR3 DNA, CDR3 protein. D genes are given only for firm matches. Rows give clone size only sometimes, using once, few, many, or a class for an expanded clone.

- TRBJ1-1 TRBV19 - TGTGCCAGTAGTCCGGAGGGGGGAAACACTGAAGCTTTCTTT CASSPEGGNTEAFF
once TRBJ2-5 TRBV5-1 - TGCGCCAGCAGCTTCCCGGGACGAGAGACCCAGTACTTC CASSFPGRETQYF
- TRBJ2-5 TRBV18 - TGTGCCAGCTCACCCCCTTCGGGGGAGACCCAGTACTTC CASSPPSGETQYF
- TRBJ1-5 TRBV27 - TGTGCCAGCAGTTCTCAGGCGCTCAATCAGCCCCAGCATTTT CASSSQALNQPQHF
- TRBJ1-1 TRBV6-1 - TGTGCCAGCGGGAAGGGGGGTGGATACACTGAAGCTTTCTTT CASGKGGGYTEAFF
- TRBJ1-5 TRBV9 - TGTGCCAGCAGCGAACAGGGAGGGGATCAGCCCCAGCATTTT CASSEQGGDQPQHF
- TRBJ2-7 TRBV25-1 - TGTGCCAGCAGTGATGGGGGGGACACTCCTTACGAGCAGTACTTC CASSDGGDTPYEQYF
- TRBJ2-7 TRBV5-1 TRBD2 TGCGCCAGCAGCTGGAGCGGGGGCTCCTACGAGCAGTACTTC CASSWSGGSYEQYF
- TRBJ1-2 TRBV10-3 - TGTGCCATCAGTGAAAGGGACCCCTCCGGGGGCTACACCTTC CAISERDPSGGYTF
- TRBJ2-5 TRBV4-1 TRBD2 TGCGCCAGCAGCCAAGCCTCCGTAGCGGGAGGGGGAGAGACCCAGTACTTC CASSQASVAGGGETQYF
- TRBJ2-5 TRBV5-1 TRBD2 TGCGCCAGCAGCCCAGGACTAGCAGAGACCCAGTACTTC CASSPGLAETQYF
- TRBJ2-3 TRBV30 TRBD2 TGTGCCTGGGGTAGGGGACTAGCGGTCACAGATACGCAGTATTTT CAWGRGLAVTDTQYF
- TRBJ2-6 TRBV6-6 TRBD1 TGTGCGGGGACAGGGGGGGCTGGGGCCAACGTCCTGACTTTC CAGTGGAGANVLTF
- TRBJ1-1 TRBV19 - TGTGCCAGTAGTATTACGGCCACCATGAACACTGAAGCTTTCTTT CASSITATMNTEAFF
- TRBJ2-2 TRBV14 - TGTGCCAGCAGCCTCTCTCTTGTGGAGGAGCTGTTTTTT CASSLSLVEELFF
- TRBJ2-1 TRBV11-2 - TGTGCCAGCAGCTCTATTTCCACCTGGGACGGCTACAATGAGCAGTTCTTC CASSSISTWDGYNEQFF
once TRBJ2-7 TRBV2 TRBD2 TGTGCCAGCAGTGAAACGACTAGCGGGATTTTAGGCGAGCAGTACTTC CASSETTSGILGEQYF
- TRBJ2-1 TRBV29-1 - TGCAGCGCTACCACCCGGAGCAGCTCCTACAATGAGCAGTTCTTC CSATTRSSSYNEQFF
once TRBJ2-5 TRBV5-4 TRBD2 TGTGCCAGCAGCTCAATAGCGGGGGGGCCCGGGGAGCAGTACTTC CASSSIAGGPGEQYF
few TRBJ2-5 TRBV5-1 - TGCGCCAGCAGCTTGGCGGACACCCCCCGGGAGACCCAGTACTTC CASSLADTPRETQYF
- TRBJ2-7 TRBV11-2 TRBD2 TGTGCCAGCAGCTGGGCGGGACTAGCGGGAGGCGCCCACTACGAGCAGTACTTC CASSWAGLAGGAHYEQYF
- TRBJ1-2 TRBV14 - TGTGCCAGCAGCCCTACAGGATACTATGGCTACACCTTC CASSPTGYYGYTF